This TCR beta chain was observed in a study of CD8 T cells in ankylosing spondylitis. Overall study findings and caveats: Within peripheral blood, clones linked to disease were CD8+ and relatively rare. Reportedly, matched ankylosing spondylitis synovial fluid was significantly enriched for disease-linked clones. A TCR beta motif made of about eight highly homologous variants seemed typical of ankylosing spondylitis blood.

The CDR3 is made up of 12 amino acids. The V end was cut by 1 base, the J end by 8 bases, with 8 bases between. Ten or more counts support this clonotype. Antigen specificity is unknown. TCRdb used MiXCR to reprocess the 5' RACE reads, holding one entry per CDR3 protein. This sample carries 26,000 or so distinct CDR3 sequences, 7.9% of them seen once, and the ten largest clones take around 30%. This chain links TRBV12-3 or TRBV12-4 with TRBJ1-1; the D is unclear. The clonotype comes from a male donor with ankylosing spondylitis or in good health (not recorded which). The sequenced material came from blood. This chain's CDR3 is CASSLGIREAFF. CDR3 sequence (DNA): TGTGCCAGCAGTTTAGGAATAAGGGAAGCTTTCTTT.